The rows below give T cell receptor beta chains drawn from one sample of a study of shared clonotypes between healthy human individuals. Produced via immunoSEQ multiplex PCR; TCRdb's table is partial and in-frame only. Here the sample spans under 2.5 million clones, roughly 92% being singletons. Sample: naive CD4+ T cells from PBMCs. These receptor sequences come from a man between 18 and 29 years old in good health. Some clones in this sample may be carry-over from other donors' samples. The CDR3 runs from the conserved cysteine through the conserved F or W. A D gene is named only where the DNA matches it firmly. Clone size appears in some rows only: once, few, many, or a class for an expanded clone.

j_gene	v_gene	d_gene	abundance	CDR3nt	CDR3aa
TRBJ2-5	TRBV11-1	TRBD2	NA	TGTGCCAGCAGCTTAGCGCTAGCGGGAGCGGGGGAGACCCAGTACTTC	CASSLALAGAGETQYF
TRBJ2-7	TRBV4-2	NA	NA	TGTGCCAGCAGCCAAGATCTTTACTGGACCTACGAGCAGTACTTC	CASSQDLYWTYEQYF
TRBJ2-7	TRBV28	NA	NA	TGTGCCAGCAGGAGGCCAGGAGGAACCTACGAGCAATACTTC	CASRRPGGTYEQYF
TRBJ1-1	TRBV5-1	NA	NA	TGCGCCAGCAGCGCTAAAGGATCAGGGATGGGGACTGAAGCTTTCTTT	CASSAKGSGMGTEAFF
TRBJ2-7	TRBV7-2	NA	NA	TGTGCCAGCAGCACGAGAGGCCCGGGCGAGCAGTACTTC	CASSTRGPGEQYF
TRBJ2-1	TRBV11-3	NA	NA	TGTGCCAGCAGCTTAGGGACGGGAGTTTCTGGTGGTGAGCAGTTCTTC	CASSLGTGVSGGEQFF
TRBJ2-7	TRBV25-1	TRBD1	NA	TGTGCCAGCAGACAACAGGGGACATCCTACGAGCAGTACTTC	CASRQQGTSYEQYF
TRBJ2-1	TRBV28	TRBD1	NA	TGTGCCAGTAAAGGGACAGGCATCAACTCCTACAATGAGCAGTTCTTC	CASKGTGINSYNEQFF
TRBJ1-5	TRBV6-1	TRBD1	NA	TGTGCCAGCAGTGTAGGGACAGGGCTTGGGAGTCAGCCCCAGCATTTT	CASSVGTGLGSQPQHF
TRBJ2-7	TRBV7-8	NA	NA	TGTGCCAGCAGCTTCTCGGTGGACAATCCCTACGAGCAGTACTTC	CASSFSVDNPYEQYF
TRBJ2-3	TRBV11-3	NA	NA	TGTGCCAGCAGCTTCGGAGCGGAGAGGCAAGATACGCAGTATTTT	CASSFGAERQDTQYF
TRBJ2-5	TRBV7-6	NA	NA	TGTGCCAGCACCCATTACTCCGGGGAGACCCAGTACTTC	CASTHYSGETQYF
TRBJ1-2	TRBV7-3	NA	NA	TGTGCCAGCAGCAGGGAGCAGGGCTCTGGCTACACCTTC	CASSREQGSGYTF
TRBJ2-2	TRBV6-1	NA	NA	TGTGCCAGCACCCGGACGAACACCGGGGAGCTGTTTTTT	CASTRTNTGELFF
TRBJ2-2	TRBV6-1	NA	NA	TGTGCCAGCAGCTACCGGACCGGGGAGCTGTTTTTT	CASSYRTGELFF
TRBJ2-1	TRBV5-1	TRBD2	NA	TGCGCCAGCAGCCAGGGACTAGCGGATTACAATGAGCAGTTCTTC	CASSQGLADYNEQFF
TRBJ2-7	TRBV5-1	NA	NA	TGCGCCAGCAGCTTGGAGGGCCCTGCCTCCGAGCAGTACTTC	CASSLEGPASEQYF
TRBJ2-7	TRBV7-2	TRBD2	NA	TGTGCCAGCAGCCCTACAGGGACTAGCCTCCACGAGCAGTACTTC	CASSPTGTSLHEQYF
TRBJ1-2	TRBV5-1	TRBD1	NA	TGCGCCAGCAGCTTCGGGACAGACGGCTACACCTTC	CASSFGTDGYTF
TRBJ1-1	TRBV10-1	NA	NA	TGCGCCAGCAGTGAGAAGGGTGGCGGCACTGAAGCTTTCTTT	CASSEKGGGTEAFF
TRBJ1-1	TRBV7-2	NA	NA	TGTGCCAGCGGAAGACAGATGAACACTGAAGCTTTCTTT	CASGRQMNTEAFF
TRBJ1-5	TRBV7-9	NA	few	TGTGCCAGCAGCTTAGTAGGGGGGATCAATCAGCCCCAGCATTTT	CASSLVGGINQPQHF
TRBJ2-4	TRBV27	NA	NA	TGTGCCAGCAGTTTAATATGGGGGTGGGACATTCAGTACTTC	CASSLIWGWDIQYF
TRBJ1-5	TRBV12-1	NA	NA	TGTGCCAGCATGAAGGAAGGAGGGAATCAGCCCCAGCATTTT	CASMKEGGNQPQHF
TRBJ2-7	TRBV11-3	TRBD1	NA	TGTGCCAGCAGCCCTGGACAGGGGGCGCGGAACGAGCAGTACTTC	CASSPGQGARNEQYF
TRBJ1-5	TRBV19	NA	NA	TGTGCCAGTAGTATAGACCGCGGGGTACGAACTAGCAATCAGCCCCAGCATTTT	CASSIDRGVRTSNQPQHF
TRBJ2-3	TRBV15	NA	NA	TGTGCCACCAGCGGACGACTAGCAGATACGCAGTATTTT	CATSGRLADTQYF
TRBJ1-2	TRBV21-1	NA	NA	TGTGCCAGCAGCAACCCGCCCTGGGACAGCCTTAACTATGGCTACACCTTC	CASSNPPWDSLNYGYTF
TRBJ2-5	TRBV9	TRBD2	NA	TGTGCCAGCAGCGTAACGGGGGGGAAGGAGACCCAGTACTTC	CASSVTGGKETQYF
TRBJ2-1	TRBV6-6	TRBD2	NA	TGTGCCAGCAGTTCGGCGACTAGCGGGGTCCTGGGGCAGTTCTTC	CASSSATSGVLGQFF
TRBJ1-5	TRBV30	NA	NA	TGTGCCTGGAGTGTGCAGGCCTCTCAGCCCCAGCATTTT	CAWSVQASQPQHF
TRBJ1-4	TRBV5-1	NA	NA	TGCGCCAGCAGATTGAACGTTGCAACTAATGAAAAACTGTTTTTT	CASRLNVATNEKLFF
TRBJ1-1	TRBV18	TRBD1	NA	TGTGCCAGCTCACTTGGACAGGGCGCAAACACTGAAGCTTTCTTT	CASSLGQGANTEAFF
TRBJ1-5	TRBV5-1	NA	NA	TGCGCCAGCAGCCTCTCGACAGGCGACAATCAGCCCCAGCATTTT	CASSLSTGDNQPQHF
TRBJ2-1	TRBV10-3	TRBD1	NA	TGTGCCATCAGTGAGGGACAGGGGGCCTACAATGAGCAGTTCTTC	CAISEGQGAYNEQFF
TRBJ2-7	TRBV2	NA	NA	TGTGCCAGCAGTACAGGGTGGCGAGAGCTGTACTTC	CASSTGWRELYF
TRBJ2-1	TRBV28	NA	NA	TGTGCCAGCAGTGATATTTTAAGGCCTACCGACAATGATGAGCAGTTCTTC	CASSDILRPTDNDEQFF
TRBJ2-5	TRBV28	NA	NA	TGTGCCAGCAGTTGGGGGACAAATCAAGAGACCCAGTACTTC	CASSWGTNQETQYF
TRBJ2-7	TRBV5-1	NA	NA	TGCGCCAGCAGCTTGGGTCCAGGAGGCTACGAGCAGTACTTC	CASSLGPGGYEQYF
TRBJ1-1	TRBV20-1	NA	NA	TGCAGTGCTACCGCGAACACTGAAGCTTTCTTT	CSATANTEAFF
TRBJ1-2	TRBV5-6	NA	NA	TGTGCCAGCAGCCCAAGACCAGGCTCCTATGGCTACACCTTC	CASSPRPGSYGYTF
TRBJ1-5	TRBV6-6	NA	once	TGTGCCAGCACCCCGGAGGTTTTAAGCAATCAGCCCCAGCATTTT	CASTPEVLSNQPQHF
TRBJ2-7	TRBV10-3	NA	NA	TGTGCCATCAGTGATACCTCAGGAAGCTCCTACGAGCAGTACTTC	CAISDTSGSSYEQYF
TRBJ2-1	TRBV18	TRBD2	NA	TGTGCCAGCTCACCACCCGCAAGCGGGAGCTCCTACAATGAGCAGTTCTTC	CASSPPASGSSYNEQFF
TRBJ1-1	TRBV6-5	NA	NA	TGTGCCAGCAGTGACGGTGGGGGGAGGGCTGAAGCTTTCTTT	CASSDGGGRAEAFF
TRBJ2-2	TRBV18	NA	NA	TGTGCCAGCTCACCAATTTTTGCCGGGGAGCTGTTTTTT	CASSPIFAGELFF
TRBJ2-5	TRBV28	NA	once	TGTGCCAGCAGCTGGGGACGGGAGACCCAGTACTTC	CASSWGRETQYF